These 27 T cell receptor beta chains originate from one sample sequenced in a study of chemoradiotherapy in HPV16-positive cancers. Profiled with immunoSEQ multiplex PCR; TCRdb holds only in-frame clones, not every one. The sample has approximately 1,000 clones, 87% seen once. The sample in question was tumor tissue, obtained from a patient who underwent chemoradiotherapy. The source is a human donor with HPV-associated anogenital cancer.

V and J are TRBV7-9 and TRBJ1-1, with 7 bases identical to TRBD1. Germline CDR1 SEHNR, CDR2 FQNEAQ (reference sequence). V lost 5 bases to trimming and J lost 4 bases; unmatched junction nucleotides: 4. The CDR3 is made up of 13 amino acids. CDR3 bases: TGTGCCAGCAGCGACAGGGTTGGCACTGAAGCTTTCTTT. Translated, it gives CASSDRVGTEAFF.

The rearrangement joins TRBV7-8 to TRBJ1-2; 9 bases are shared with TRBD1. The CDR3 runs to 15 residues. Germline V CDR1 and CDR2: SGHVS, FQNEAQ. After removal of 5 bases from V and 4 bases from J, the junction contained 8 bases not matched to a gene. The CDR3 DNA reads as TGTGCCAGCAGCCGCCGGGACAGGGCGGGCTATGGCTACACCTTC. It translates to CASSRRDRAGYGYTF.

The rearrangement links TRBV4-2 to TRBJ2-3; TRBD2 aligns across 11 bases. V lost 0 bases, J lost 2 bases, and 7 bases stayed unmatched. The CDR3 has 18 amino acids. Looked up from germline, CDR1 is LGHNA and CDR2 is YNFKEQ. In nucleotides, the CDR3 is TGTGCCAGCAGCCAAGATTTGCGGACTAGCGGGTTCACAGATACGCAGTATTTT. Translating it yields CASSQDLRTSGFTDTQYF.

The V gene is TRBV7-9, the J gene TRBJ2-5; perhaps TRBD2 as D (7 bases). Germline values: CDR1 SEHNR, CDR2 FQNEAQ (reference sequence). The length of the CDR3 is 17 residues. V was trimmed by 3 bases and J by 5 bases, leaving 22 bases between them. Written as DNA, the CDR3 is TGTGCCAGCAGCTTTAGAGCCTCGGGCGGGGGCCGGGAGACCCAGTACTTC. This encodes CASSFRASGGGRETQYF. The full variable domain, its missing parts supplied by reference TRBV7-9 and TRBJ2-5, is DTGVSQNPRHKITKRGQNVTFRCDPISEHNRLYWYRQTLGQGPEFLTYFQNEAQLEKSRLLSDRFSAERPKGSFSTLEIQRTEQGDSAMYLCASSFRASGGGRETQYFGPGTRLLVL.

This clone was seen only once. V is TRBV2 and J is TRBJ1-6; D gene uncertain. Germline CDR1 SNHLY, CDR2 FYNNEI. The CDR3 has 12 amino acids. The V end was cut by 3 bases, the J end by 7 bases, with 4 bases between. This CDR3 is CASSENNSPLHF. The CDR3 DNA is TGTGCCAGCAGTGAGAACAATTCACCCCTCCACTTT.

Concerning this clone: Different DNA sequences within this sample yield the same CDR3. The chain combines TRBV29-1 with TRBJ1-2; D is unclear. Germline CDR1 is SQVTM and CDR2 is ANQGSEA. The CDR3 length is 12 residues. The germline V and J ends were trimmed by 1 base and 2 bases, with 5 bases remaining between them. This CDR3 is CSVEAGNYGYTF. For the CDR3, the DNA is TGCAGCGTTGAAGCCGGAAACTATGGCTACACCTTC. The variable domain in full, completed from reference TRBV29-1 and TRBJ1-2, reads SAVISQKPSRDICQRGTSLTIQCQVDSQVTMMFWYRQQPGQSLTLIATANQGSEATYESGFVIDKFPISRPNLTFSTLTVSNMSPEDSSIYLCSVEAGNYGYTFGSGTRLTVV.

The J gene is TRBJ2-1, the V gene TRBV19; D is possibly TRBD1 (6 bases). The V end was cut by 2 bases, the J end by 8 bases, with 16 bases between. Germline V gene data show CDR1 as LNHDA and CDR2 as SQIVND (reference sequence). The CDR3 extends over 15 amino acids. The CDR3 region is CASSIKGQGIDEQFF. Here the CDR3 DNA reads TGTGCCAGTAGTATAAAGGGGCAGGGGATCGATGAGCAGTTCTTC.

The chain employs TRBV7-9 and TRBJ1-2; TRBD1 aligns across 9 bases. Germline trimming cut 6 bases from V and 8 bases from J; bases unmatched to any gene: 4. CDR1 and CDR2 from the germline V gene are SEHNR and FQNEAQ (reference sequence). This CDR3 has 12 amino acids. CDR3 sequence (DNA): TGTGCCAGCAGACAGGGGGCTGCCGGCTACACCTTC. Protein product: CASRQGAAGYTF. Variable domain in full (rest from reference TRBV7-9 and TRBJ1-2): DTGVSQNPRHKITKRGQNVTFRCDPISEHNRLYWYRQTLGQGPEFLTYFQNEAQLEKSRLLSDRFSAERPKGSFSTLEIQRTEQGDSAMYLCASRQGAAGYTFGSGTRLTVV.

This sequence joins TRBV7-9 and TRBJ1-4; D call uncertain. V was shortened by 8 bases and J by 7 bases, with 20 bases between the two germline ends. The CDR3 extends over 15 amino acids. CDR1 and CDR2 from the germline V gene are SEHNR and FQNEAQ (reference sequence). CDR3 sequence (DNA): TGTGCCAGCGCATGGGGTTCTCAAACGACTGAAAAACTGTTTTTT. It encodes CASAWGSQTTEKLFF.

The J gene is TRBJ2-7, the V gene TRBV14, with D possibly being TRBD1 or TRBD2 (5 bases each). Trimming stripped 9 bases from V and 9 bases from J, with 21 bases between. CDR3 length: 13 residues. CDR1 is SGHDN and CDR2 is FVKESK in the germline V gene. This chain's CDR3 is CASQRGSYERQYF. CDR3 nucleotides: TGTGCCAGTCAGAGGGGCTCCTACGAGCGGCAGTACTTC.

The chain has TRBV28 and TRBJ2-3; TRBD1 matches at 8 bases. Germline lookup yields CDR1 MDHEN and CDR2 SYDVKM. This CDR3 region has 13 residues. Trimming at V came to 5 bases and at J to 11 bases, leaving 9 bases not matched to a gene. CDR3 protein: CASSGQGRVGQYF. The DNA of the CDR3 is TGTGCCAGCAGTGGACAGGGTAGAGTAGGGCAGTATTTT.

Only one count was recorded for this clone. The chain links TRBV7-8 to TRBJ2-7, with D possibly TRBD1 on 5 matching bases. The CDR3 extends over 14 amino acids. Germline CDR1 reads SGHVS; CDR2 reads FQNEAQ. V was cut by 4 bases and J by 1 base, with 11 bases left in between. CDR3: CASSSLQGSYEQYF. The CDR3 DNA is TGTGCCAGCAGCTCGCTTCAGGGTTCCTACGAGCAGTACTTC.

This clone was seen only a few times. The CDR3 bases are TGTGCCAGCAGCTTACGACTAAACACTGAAGCTTTCTTT. Translating gives CASSLRLNTEAFF. The genes are TRBV11-3 and TRBJ1-1, with unresolved D. Per germline, CDR1 SGHNT and CDR2 YENEEA. The CDR3 is 13 residues long. Trimming cost V 2 bases and J 2 bases, with 6 bases left between them.

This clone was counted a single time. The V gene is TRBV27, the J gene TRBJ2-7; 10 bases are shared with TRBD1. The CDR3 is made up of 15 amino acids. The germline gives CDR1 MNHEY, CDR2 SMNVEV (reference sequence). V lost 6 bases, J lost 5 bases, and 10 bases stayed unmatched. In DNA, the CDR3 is TGTGCCAGCAGGTCGAGACAGGGGGCGCTCCACGAGCAGTACTTC. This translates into CASRSRQGALHEQYF.

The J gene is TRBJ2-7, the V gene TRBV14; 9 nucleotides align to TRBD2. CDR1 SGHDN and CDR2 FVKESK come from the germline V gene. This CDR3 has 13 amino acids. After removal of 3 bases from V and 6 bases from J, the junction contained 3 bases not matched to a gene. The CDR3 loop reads CASSQASGTEQYF. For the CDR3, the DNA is TGTGCCAGCAGCCAGGCTAGCGGGACCGAGCAGTACTTC.

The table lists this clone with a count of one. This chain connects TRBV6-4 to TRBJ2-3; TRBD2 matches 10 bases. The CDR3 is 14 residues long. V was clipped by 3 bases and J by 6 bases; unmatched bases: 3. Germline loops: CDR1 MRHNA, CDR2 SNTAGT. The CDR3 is CASSEAGGLDTQYF. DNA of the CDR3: TGTGCCAGCAGTGAAGCGGGGGGGCTGGATACGCAGTATTTT.

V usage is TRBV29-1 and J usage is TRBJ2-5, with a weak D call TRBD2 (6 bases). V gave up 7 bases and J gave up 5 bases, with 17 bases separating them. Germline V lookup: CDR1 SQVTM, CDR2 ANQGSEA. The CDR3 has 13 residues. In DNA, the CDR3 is TGCAGCGCCGACGGGGGAAGACTGGAGACCCAGTACTTC. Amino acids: CSADGGRLETQYF.

The CDR3 nucleotides are TGTGCCAGCAGGGGGGCCCCATACGAAACCCAGTACTTC. It translates to CASRGAPYETQYF. This chain connects TRBV2 to TRBJ2-5; perhaps TRBD1 as D (6 bases). The V end lost 6 bases, the J end lost 8 bases, and 16 bases lay between the germline ends. The germline V gene encodes CDR1 SNHLY and CDR2 FYNNEI. The CDR3 extends over 13 amino acids.

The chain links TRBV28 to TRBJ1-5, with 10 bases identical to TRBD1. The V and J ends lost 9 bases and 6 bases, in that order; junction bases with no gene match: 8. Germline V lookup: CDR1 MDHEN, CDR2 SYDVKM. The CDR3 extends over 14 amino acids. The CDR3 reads CASGSGDRGQPQHF. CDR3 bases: TGTGCCAGTGGGTCAGGGGACAGGGGTCAGCCCCAGCATTTT.

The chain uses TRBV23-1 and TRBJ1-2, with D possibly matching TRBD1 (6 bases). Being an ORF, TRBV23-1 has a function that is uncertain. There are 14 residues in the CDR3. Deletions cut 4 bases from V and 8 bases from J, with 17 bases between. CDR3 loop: CASSPPGGRGGYTF. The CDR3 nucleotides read TGCGCCAGCAGTCCCCCCGGCGGAAGGGGGGGCTACACCTTC.

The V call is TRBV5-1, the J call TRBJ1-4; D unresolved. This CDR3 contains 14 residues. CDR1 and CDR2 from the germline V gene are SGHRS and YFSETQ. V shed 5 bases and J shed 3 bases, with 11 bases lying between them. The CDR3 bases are TGCGCCAGCAGTAGGGTGACGGCTAATGAAAAACTGTTTTTT. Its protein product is CASSRVTANEKLFF.

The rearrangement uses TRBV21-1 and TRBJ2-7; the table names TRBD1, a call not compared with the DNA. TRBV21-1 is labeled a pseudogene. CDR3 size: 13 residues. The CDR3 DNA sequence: TGTGCCAGAAGAACAGGGGACTCCTACGAGCAGTACTTC. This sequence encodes CARRTGDSYEQYF.

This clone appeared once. CDR3 bases: TGCGCCAGCAGCTTCGGAAGGGACACGCAGTATTTT. Translated: CASSFGRDTQYF. The chain carries TRBV5-1 and TRBJ2-3; the D call may be TRBD1 or TRBD2 (5 bases each). The CDR3 has 12 residues. Germline values: CDR1 SGHRS, CDR2 YFSETQ. V lost 2 bases, J lost 9 bases, and 10 bases lay in between.

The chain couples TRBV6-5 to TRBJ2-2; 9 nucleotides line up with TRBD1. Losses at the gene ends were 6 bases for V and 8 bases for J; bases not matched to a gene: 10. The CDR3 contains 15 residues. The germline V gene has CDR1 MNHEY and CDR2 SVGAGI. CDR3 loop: CASRRDRAGGGELFF. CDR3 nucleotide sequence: TGTGCCAGCAGGAGGGACAGGGCAGGAGGGGGGGAGCTGTTTTTT.

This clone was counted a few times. The CDR3, as DNA: TGTGCCAGCAGCTTGGGACAGGGGGCCCACAATGAGCAGTTCTTC. This sequence encodes CASSLGQGAHNEQFF. This chain uses TRBV5-4 with TRBJ2-1; the match to TRBD1 covers 10 bases. V lost 0 bases and J lost 5; bases outside the gene matches: 2. CDR3 length equals 15 residues. Germline V lookup: CDR1 SGHNT, CDR2 YYREEE (reference sequence).

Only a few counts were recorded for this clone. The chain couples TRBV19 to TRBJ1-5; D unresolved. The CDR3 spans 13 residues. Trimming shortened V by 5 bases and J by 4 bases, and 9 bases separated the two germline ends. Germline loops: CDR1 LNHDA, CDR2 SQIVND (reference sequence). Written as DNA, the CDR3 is TGTGCCAGTAGTTTGGGGAATAATCAGCCCCAGCATTTT. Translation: CASSLGNNQPQHF.

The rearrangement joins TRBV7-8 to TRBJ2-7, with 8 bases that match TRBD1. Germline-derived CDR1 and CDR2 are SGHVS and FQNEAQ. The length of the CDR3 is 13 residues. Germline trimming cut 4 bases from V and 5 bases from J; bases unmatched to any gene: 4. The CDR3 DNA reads TGTGCCAGCAGCTACGCAGGGGGCCACGAGCAGTACTTC. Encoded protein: CASSYAGGHEQYF.